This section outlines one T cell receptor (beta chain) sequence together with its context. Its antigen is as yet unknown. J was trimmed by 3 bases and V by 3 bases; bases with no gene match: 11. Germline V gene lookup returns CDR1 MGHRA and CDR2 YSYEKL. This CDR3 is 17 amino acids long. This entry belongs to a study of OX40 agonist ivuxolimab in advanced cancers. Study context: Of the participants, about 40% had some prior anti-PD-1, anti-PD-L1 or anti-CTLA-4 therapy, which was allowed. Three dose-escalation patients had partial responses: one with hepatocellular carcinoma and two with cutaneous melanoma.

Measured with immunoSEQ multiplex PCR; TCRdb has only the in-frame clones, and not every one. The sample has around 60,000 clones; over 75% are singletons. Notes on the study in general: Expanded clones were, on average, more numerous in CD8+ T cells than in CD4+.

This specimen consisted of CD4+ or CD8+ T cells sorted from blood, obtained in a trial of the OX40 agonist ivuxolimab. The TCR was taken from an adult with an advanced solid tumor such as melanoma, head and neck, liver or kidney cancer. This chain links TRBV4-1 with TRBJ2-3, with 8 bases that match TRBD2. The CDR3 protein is CASSQGSGITGTDTQYF. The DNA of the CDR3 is TGCGCCAGCAGCCAGGGTAGCGGGATCACGGGGACAGATACGCAGTATTTT.